These 15 T cell receptor beta chains were all obtained from the same sample, sequenced in a study of blood T cell repertoires in COVID-19. Profiled with immunoSEQ multiplex PCR; TCRdb holds only in-frame clones, not every one. Altogether around 70,000 clones are present, approximately 86% being singletons, with the ten largest covering roughly 1.9%. Sequencing was done on a sample of peripheral blood. Receptor source: a woman aged 80 or over with active or convalescent COVID-19.

The chain couples TRBV10-3 to TRBJ1-5; possibly TRBD1 for D (6 bases). This CDR3 spans 16 amino acids. The germline V and J ends were trimmed by 3 bases and 5 bases, with 17 bases remaining between them. CDR1 and CDR2 (germline): ENHRY, SYGVKD. The CDR3 loop reads CAISDYSGGGDQPQHF. CDR3 nucleotides: TGTGCCATCAGTGATTATTCGGGAGGGGGGGATCAGCCCCAGCATTTT.

The rearrangement links TRBV5-6 to TRBJ2-2, with 11 bases identical to TRBD2. CDR3 size: 17 residues. Germline V gene data show CDR1 as SGHDT and CDR2 as YYEEEE. J lost 3 bases, V lost 5 bases, and 9 bases had no gene match. The chain's CDR3 is CASRRLAGSMDTGELFF. The CDR3 DNA follows: TGTGCCAGCAGACGACTAGCGGGGAGTATGGACACCGGGGAGCTGTTTTTT.

The chain is built from TRBV6-2 or TRBV6-3 and TRBJ1-2; 11 bases map to TRBD1. Germline V gene data show CDR1 as MNHEY and CDR2 as SVGEGT. J gave up 4 bases and V 5 bases, and 3 bases lay outside the gene matches. The CDR3 loop spans 14 amino acids. DNA of the CDR3: TGTGCCAGCAGTCCGGGGACAGGGGGCTATGGCTACACCTTC. Its protein is CASSPGTGGYGYTF.

In this sample, this clone turned up a few times. The chain uses TRBV4-2 and TRBJ2-2; a possible D gene is TRBD1 (5 bases). This CDR3 is built from 15 residues. Germline V gene sequence: CDR1 LGHNA, CDR2 YNFKEQ. V was cut by 2 bases and J by 1 base, with 8 bases left in between. The CDR3, as DNA: TGTGCCAGCAGCCAAAGGCAGGGGAACACCGGGGAGCTGTTTTTT. Its translation: CASSQRQGNTGELFF.

The chain recombines TRBV2 with TRBJ1-6; D uncertain. Per germline, CDR1 SNHLY and CDR2 FYNNEI. This CDR3 has 18 amino acids. V lost 3 bases to trimming and J lost 3 bases, with 18 bases between them. The CDR3 spells CASSDRGVTGIYNSPLHF. The CDR3 region has the DNA TGTGCCAGCAGTGACCGGGGAGTAACCGGGATCTATAATTCACCCCTCCACTTT. Drawing the rest from reference TRBV2 and TRBJ1-6, the complete variable domain is EPEVTQTPSHQVTQMGQEVILRCVPISNHLYFYWYRQILGQKVEFLVSFYNNEISEKSEIFDDQFSVERPDGSNFTLKIRSTKLEDSAMYFCASSDRGVTGIYNSPLHFGNGTRLTVT.

The chain links TRBV6-2 or TRBV6-3 to TRBJ1-5; D gene uncertain. The CDR3 is 12 residues long. Trimming left V 6 bases short and J 3 bases short, with 6 bases between. Germline V gene data show CDR1 as MNHEY and CDR2 as SVGEGT. CDR3 nucleotide sequence: TGTGCCAGCAGCCGTTACAATCAGCCCCAGCATTTT. It encodes CASSRYNQPQHF.

This chain uses TRBV5-6 with TRBJ2-3; 10 bases map to TRBD2. The J segment lost 3 bases and the V segment lost 5 bases, leaving 0 bases of the junction unmatched. Germline CDR1 and CDR2: SGHDT and YYEEEE. The CDR3 spans 13 residues. The CDR3 spells CASRGLATDTQYF. The CDR3, as DNA: TGTGCCAGCAGGGGACTAGCGACAGATACGCAGTATTTT.

The V and J genes are TRBV5-1 and TRBJ2-7, with 8 bases identical to TRBD1. The germline V gene has CDR1 SGHRS and CDR2 YFSETQ. This CDR3 is built from 16 residues. The trim removed 4 bases at V and 3 bases at J, leaving 12 bases unmatched. CDR3 nucleotides: TGCGCCAGCAGCCTTGACGTCGGACAGGGCAGCTACGAGCAGTACTTC. This translates into CASSLDVGQGSYEQYF.

The gene calls are TRBV27 and TRBJ2-7, with D tentatively TRBD1 (5 bases). Germline V gene lookup returns CDR1 MNHEY and CDR2 SMNVEV (reference sequence). V lost 5 bases, J lost 3 bases, and 14 bases lay in between. The length of the CDR3 is 14 residues. This CDR3 reads CASSRAGSYYEQYF. The DNA for the CDR3 is TGTGCCAGCAGTAGGGCAGGGTCTTACTACGAGCAGTACTTC.

This chain links TRBV29-1 with TRBJ2-5, with 8 bases aligning to TRBD1. Trimming removed 3 bases from V and 5 bases from J; junction bases left unmatched: 5. The CDR3 spans 13 residues. The germline V gene encodes CDR1 SQVTM and CDR2 ANQGSEA. The CDR3, as DNA: TGCAGCGTTGACGACAGGGGATCGGAGACCCAGTACTTC. It yields the protein CSVDDRGSETQYF.

The chain joins TRBV7-2 to TRBJ2-2; 7 bases agree with TRBD2. Germline V gives CDR1 SGHTA, CDR2 FQGNSA. The trim removed 3 bases at V and 8 bases at J, leaving 12 bases unmatched. This CDR3 has 16 residues. In nucleotides, the CDR3 is TGTGCCAGCAGCTTGGGTCTAGCGGACTCGGGAGGGGAGCTGTTTTTT. Its protein product is CASSLGLADSGGELFF.

The chain is built from TRBV4-1 and TRBJ2-2; TRBD2 aligns across 14 bases. Trimming at V came to 2 bases and at J to 1 base, leaving 12 bases not matched to a gene. The germline V gene has CDR1 MGHRA and CDR2 YSYEKL. There are 21 residues in the CDR3. The CDR3 bases are TGCGCCAGCAGCCAACGTCCCCCGGGACTAGCGGGAGAGGGGAACACCGGGGAGCTGTTTTTT. Protein sequence: CASSQRPPGLAGEGNTGELFF.

The CDR3 DNA sequence: TGTGCCAGCAGCTTAGAGGCAGGGCACTCTGGGGCCAACGTCCTGACTTTC. Protein product: CASSLEAGHSGANVLTF. The chain combines TRBV11-3 with TRBJ2-6; weak D call: TRBD1 (5 bases). The CDR3 contains 17 residues. V was pared by 0 bases and J by 0 bases, with 9 bases between. The V gene's germline CDR1 is SGHNT and CDR2 YENEEA.

CDR3 sequence: CASSSLAGAKNIQYF. CDR3 in DNA: TGTGCCAGCAGTTCTCTAGCGGGAGCTAAAAACATTCAGTACTTC. The chain links TRBV6-5 to TRBJ2-4; 10 bases agree with TRBD2. This CDR3 has 15 residues. In germline, CDR1 is MNHEY, CDR2 SVGAGI. The ends lost 4 bases at V and 4 bases at J; junction bases unmatched: 4.

This clone appeared a few times. This chain connects TRBV20-1 to TRBJ1-5; no clear D gene. Trimming left V 3 bases short and J 6 bases short, with 9 bases between. CDR1 and CDR2 (germline): DFQATT, SNEGSKA (reference sequence). The CDR3 length is 12 residues. Here the CDR3 reads CSASGRGQPQHF. In nucleotides, the CDR3 is TGCAGTGCTAGTGGAAGAGGTCAGCCCCAGCATTTT.